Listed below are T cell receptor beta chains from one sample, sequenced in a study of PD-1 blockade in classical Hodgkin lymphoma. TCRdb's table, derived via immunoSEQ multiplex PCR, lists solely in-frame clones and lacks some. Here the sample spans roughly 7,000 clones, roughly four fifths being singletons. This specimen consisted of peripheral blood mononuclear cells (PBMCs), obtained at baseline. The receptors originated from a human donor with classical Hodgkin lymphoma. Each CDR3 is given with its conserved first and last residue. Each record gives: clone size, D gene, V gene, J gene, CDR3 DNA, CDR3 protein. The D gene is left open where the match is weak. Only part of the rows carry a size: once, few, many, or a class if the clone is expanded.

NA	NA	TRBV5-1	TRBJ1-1	TGCGCCAGCAGCTTTCCTGGCGATGAAGCTTTCTTT	CASSFPGDEAFF
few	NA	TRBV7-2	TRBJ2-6	TGTGCCAGCAGCTTGAGAGGGGGGAGCTCTGGGGCCAACGTCCTGACTTTC	CASSLRGGSSGANVLTF
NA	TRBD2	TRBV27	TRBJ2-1	TGTGCCAGCAGTCTCAGACTAGCGGGAGCCAATGAGCAGTTCTTC	CASSLRLAGANEQFF
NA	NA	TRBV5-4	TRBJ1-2	TGTGCCAGCAGCTCCCTCGGGGGTGGCTATGGCTACACCTTC	CASSSLGGGYGYTF
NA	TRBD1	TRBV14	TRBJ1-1	TGTGCCAGCAGCCGACAGGGATACTACACTGAAGCTTTCTTT	CASSRQGYYTEAFF
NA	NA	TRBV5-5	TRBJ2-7	TGTGCCAGCAGCTACTCTTACGAGCAGTACTTC	CASSYSYEQYF
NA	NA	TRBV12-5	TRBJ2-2	TGTGCTAGTGGTTTGGTAATGGGGAACACCGGGGAGCTGTTTTTT	CASGLVMGNTGELFF
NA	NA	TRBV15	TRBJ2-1	TGTGCCACCAGCGGCCTGGATGGGTACAATGAGCAGTTCTTC	CATSGLDGYNEQFF
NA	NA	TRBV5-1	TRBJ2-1	TGCGCCAGCAGCGGCGCAGAGGGTACAGATGAGCAGTTCTTC	CASSGAEGTDEQFF
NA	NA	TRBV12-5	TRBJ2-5	TGTGCTAGTGGTTTGGGCCGGGTGGGAGAGACCCAGTACTTC	CASGLGRVGETQYF
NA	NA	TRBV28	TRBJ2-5	TGTGCCAGCAGTCCAAAGGAGACCCAGTACTTC	CASSPKETQYF
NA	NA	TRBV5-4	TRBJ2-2	TGTGCCAGCAGCTTGGAACCTTTCACCGGGGAGCTGTTTTTT	CASSLEPFTGELFF
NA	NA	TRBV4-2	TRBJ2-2	TGTGCCAGCAGCCAAGGATGGGGCCTAGGTACCGGGGAGCTGTTTTTT	CASSQGWGLGTGELFF
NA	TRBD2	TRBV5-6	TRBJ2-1	TGTGCCAGCAGCTTGGGACTAGCGGGTTACAATGAGCAGTTCTTC	CASSLGLAGYNEQFF
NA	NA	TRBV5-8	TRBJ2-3	TGTGCCAGCAGCTTGGGCGGGTCCTCGCATACGCAGTATTTT	CASSLGGSSHTQYF
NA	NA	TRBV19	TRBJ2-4	TGTGCCAGTAGTCCCCTTGGTGGGCGGTTAGCCAAAAACATTCAGTACTTC	CASSPLGGRLAKNIQYF
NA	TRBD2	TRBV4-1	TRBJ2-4	TGCGCCAGCAGCCTTCAGACTAGCGGGACCAAAAACATTCAGTACTTC	CASSLQTSGTKNIQYF
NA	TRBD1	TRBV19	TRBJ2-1	TGTGCCAGCATGGACAGGCGGCCTAGCTCCTACAATGAGCAGTTCTTC	CASMDRRPSSYNEQFF
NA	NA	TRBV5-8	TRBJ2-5	TGTGCCAGCAGCTTGTACAGCAACCAAGAGACCCAGTACTTC	CASSLYSNQETQYF
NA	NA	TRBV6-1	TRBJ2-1	TGTGCCAGCAGTGCCCGTCTAGCAAATGAGCAGTTCTTC	CASSARLANEQFF
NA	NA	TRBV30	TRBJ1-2	TGTGCCTTTGGACAGAACTATGGCTACACCTTC	CAFGQNYGYTF
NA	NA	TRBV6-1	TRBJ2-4	TGTGCCAGCAGTGAAGGTGTAGCCAAAAACATTCAGTACTTC	CASSEGVAKNIQYF
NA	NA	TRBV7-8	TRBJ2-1	TGTGCCAGCAGCTCAAGGGGGGGATACGATGAGCAGTTCTTC	CASSSRGGYDEQFF
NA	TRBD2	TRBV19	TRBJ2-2	TGTGCCAGTACCTCACGGTTAGCGGGGAACACCGGGGAGCTGTTTTTT	CASTSRLAGNTGELFF
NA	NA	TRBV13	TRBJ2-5	TGTGCCAGCAACCCCGGAAGACGAGGAGAGACCCAGTACTTC	CASNPGRRGETQYF
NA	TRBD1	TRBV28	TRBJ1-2	TGTGCCAGCAGTTTTGGGGGGACAGATAACTATGGCTACACCTTC	CASSFGGTDNYGYTF
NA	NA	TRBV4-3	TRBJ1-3	TGCGCCAGCAGCCAAGATTTGGGGGAGGGCAGGGCTTCACTTTTCTCTGGAAACACCATATATTTT	CASSQDLGEGRASLFSGNTIYF
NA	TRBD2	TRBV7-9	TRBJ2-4	TGTGCCAGCAGCTTCATAGCGGGAGTGACCAAAAACATTCAGTACTTC	CASSFIAGVTKNIQYF
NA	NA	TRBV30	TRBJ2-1	TGTGCCTGGAAATCCGACAGGAGCGACAACAATGAGCAGTTCTTC	CAWKSDRSDNNEQFF
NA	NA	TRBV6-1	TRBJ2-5	TGTGCCAGCAACCCCGGAAGACGAGGAGAGACCCAGTACTTC	CASNPGRRGETQYF
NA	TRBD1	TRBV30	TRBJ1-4	TGTGCCTGGAGCAGGGGGCTAGGAACTAATGAAAAACTGTTTTTT	CAWSRGLGTNEKLFF
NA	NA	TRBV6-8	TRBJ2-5	TGTGCCAGCAGTCTCGGGGCCCCCCGTGAGACCCAGTACTTC	CASSLGAPRETQYF
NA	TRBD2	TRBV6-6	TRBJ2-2	TGTGCCAGCAGTTACTCGGCTAGCGGTCCTACCGGGGAGCTGTTTTTT	CASSYSASGPTGELFF
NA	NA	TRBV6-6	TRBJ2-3	TGTGCCAGCAGTTACTCTCTCGCAGATACGCAGTATTTT	CASSYSLADTQYF
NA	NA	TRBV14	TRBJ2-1	TGTGCCAGCAGCCTCAGGACACCGAACAATGAGCAGTTCTTC	CASSLRTPNNEQFF